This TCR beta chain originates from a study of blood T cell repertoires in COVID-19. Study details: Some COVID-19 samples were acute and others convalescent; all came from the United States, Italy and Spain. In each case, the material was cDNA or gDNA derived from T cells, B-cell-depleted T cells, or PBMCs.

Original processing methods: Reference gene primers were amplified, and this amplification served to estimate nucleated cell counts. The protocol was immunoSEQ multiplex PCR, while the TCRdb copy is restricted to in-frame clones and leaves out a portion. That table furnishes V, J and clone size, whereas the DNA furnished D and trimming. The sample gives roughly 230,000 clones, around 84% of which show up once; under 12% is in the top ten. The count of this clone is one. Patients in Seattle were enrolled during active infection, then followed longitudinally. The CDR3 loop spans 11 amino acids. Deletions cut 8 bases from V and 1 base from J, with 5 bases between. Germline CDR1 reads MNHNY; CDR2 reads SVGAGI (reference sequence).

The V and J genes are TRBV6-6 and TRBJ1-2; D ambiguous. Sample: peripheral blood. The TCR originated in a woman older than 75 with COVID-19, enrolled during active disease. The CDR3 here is CASLGNYGYTF. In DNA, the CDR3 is TGTGCCAGCCTCGGTAACTATGGCTACACCTTC.